This TCR beta chain was documented in a study of response to subunit inactivated influenza vaccine. As to this clonotype: Antigen unknown.

The CDR3 spans 14 residues. Trimming removed 7 bases from V and 1 base from J; junction bases left unmatched: 6. Looked up from germline, CDR1 is MDHEN and CDR2 is SYDVKM. Broader study findings: Only a handful of new T cells, the authors suggested, are recruited with each seasonal influenza vaccination.

TCRdb reprocessed the RT-PCR reads via MiXCR and lists one record per CDR3 protein. The sample has about 700,000 distinct CDR3 sequences; around 15% are singletons. This clonotype originated in a man in his forties or fifties who received an inactivated influenza vaccine. The input for sequencing was PBMCs from blood, taken less than 15 days before vaccination. The V gene is TRBV28, the J gene TRBJ1-1; 7 bases line up with TRBD1. The CDR3 sequence is CASITGARNTEAFF. In DNA form, the CDR3 reads TGTGCCAGCATCACAGGGGCAAGGAACACTGAAGCTTTCTTT.